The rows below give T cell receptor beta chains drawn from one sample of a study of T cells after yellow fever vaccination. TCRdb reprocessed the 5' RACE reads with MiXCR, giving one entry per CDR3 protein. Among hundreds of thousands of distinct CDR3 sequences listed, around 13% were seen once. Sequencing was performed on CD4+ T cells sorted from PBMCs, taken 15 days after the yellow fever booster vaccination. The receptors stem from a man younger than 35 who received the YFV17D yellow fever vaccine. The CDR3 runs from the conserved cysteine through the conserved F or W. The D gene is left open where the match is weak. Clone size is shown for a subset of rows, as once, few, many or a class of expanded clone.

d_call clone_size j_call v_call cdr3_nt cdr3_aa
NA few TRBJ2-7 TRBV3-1 TGTGCCAGCAGCCCCCGGAGGGCTAGATCCTACGAGCAGTACTTC CASSPRRARSYEQYF
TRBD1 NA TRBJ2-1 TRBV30 TGTGCCTTAGACAGGGGGCTTTGGAATGAGCAGTTCTTC CALDRGLWNEQFF
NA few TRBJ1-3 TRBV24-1 TGTGCCACCAGAGGGGATGGAAACACCATATATTTT CATRGDGNTIYF
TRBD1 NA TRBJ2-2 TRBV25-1 TGTGCCAGCAGCGGACCGGGACAGACTAACACCGGGGAGCTGTTTTTT CASSGPGQTNTGELFF
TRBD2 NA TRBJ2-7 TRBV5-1 TGCGCCAGCAGCTTTCTAGCGGGAAGCTCCTACGAGCAGTACTTC CASSFLAGSSYEQYF
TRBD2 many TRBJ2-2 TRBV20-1 TGCAGTGCTCATGGCGGGGGTAGCACCGGGGAGCTGTTTTTT CSAHGGGSTGELFF
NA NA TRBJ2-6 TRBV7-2 TGTGCCAGCAGCCGCCCCGGTAGGTCTGGGGCCAACGTCCTGACTTTC CASSRPGRSGANVLTF
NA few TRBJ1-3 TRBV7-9 TGTGCCAGCAGCTTAGGATTGGGACGGCTCTCTGGAAACACCATATATTTT CASSLGLGRLSGNTIYF
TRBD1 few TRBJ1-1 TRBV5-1 TGCGCCAGCAGCGCGGGCGGGACAGCGAACACTGAAGCTTTCTTT CASSAGGTANTEAFF
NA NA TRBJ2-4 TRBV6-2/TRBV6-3 TGTGCCAGCGGTAGGGACTCCAACGCAGACATTCAGTACTTC CASGRDSNADIQYF
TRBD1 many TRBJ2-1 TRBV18 TGTGCCAGCTCACCAACCGCCGGACAGGGGTACAATGAGCAGTTCTTC CASSPTAGQGYNEQFF
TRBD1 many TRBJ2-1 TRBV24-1 TGTGCCACCAGTGCGACAGGGGTAGGCGATGAGCAGTTCTTC CATSATGVGDEQFF
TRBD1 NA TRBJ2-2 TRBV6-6 TGTGCCAGCAGTTACTCGCGACAGGGGACCGGGGAGCTGTTTTTT CASSYSRQGTGELFF
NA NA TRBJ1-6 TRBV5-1 TGCGCCAGCAGCTTGGCCGGTCAGGGATACGGCGATTCATCCCTCCACTTT CASSLAGQGYGDSSLHF
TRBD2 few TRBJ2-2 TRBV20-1 TGCAGTGCAACTACTAGCGGGGGGGCGGCAGGGGAGCTGTTTTTT CSATTSGGAAGELFF
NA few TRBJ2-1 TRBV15 TGTGCCACCAGCAGAGAGAGGACAGTCTCCAATGAGCAGTTCTTC CATSRERTVSNEQFF
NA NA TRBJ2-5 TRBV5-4 TGTGCCAGCAGCTTGGAGGAGGAGACCCAGTACTTC CASSLEEETQYF
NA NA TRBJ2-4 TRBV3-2 TGTGCCAGCAGCCAAGATCTCCGTCCAGCCGCCAAAAACATTCAGTACTTC CASSQDLRPAAKNIQYF
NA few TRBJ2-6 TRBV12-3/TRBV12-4 TGTGCCAGCAGTTTTTTCGGCAGGGGCATTTCTGGGGCCAACGTCCTGACTTTC CASSFFGRGISGANVLTF
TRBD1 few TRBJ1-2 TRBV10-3 TGTGCCATCAGAGCCCCCGGGACAGACACTGGCTACACCTTC CAIRAPGTDTGYTF
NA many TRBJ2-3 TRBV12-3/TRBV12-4 TGTGCCAGCAGTTTACAGGGTGGAGGAACGCAGTATTTT CASSLQGGGTQYF
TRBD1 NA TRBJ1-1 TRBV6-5 TGTGCCAGCAGTTACTTTGGACAGGGGGGCAGAGCTTTCTTT CASSYFGQGGRAFF
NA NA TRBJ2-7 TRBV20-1 TGCAGTGCAGGGGGGGCGGGGATGACCTACGAGCAGTACTTC CSAGGAGMTYEQYF